The T cell receptor beta chain under discussion was sequenced for a study of shared clonotypes between healthy human individuals. Turning to the study itself: The composition of the donors was a couple of women and a few men aged 18 to 49.

With regard to this clone: Its antigen is still unknown.

Terminally differentiated effector memory CD45RA+ cells were excluded by CCR7 positive selection of CD45RO-negative cells. TCRdb keeps only in-frame clones here, not all; method: immunoSEQ multiplex PCR. The profile shows millions of clones, around 96% of them singletons. Germline lookup yields CDR1 MDHEN and CDR2 SYDVKM. Trimming cost V 6 bases and J 8 bases; bases outside gene matches: 4. The CDR3 sequence is 13 residues long. Study conclusions and caveats: What naive subsets generally showed was a larger estimated richness than memory subsets showed. It was expected that sequencing depth would affect clonotype sharing among donors.

Sequencing used naive CD8+ T cells sorted from blood. The V and J genes are TRBV28 and TRBJ1-4, with 9 nucleotides matching TRBD1. The source of this sequence is a man aged 18-30 years in good health. The CDR3 nucleotides read TGTGCCAGCAGCGGACAGGGGTGGGAAAAACTGTTTTTT. Translating it yields CASSGQGWEKLFF.